A single sample gave rise to the 16 T cell receptor beta chains below, sequenced in a study of Tregs in tolerant kidney transplant recipients (dated by TCRdb to about 2019). To prepare the library, the immunoSEQ multiplex PCR assay was applied. As stored in TCRdb, this immuneACCESS dataset retains in-frame rearrangements with V and J assigned. A fraction of the clones does not appear; measured against another copy, unresolved V genes explain less than half of the discrepancy, and the remainder lacks a known reason. In all, the sample holds about 240,000 clones, and approximately 84% of those were seen once. The top ten hold 0.55% to 0.65% of the sample. Source material: CD4+ T cells from blood. These TCRs come from a human donor in good health.

The chain recombines TRBV5-1 with TRBJ1-2, with 10 bases aligning to TRBD1. This CDR3 region has 15 residues. Trimming cost V 0 bases and J 8 bases; bases outside gene matches: 7. Germline CDR1 reads SGHRS; CDR2 reads YFSETQ. The chain's CDR3 is CASSLASGQGYGYTF. The CDR3 bases are TGCGCCAGCAGCTTGGCCTCGGGACAGGGGTACGGCTACACCTTC.

J is TRBJ2-3 and V is TRBV2; 8 bases are shared with TRBD1. V shed 2 bases and J 0 bases; nucleotides not matched to a gene: 7. Per germline, CDR1 SNHLY and CDR2 FYNNEI. The length of the CDR3 is 17 residues. CDR3 sequence: CASSESRRGHSTDTQYF. CDR3 coding DNA: TGTGCCAGCAGTGAATCCCGCAGGGGGCATAGCACAGATACGCAGTATTTT.

The chain recombines TRBV11-2 with TRBJ2-1; 7 bases fit TRBD1. Germline loops: CDR1 SGHAT, CDR2 FQNNGV. CDR3 size: 14 residues. The J segment lost 4 bases and the V segment lost 5 bases, leaving 5 bases of the junction unmatched. The DNA of the CDR3 is TGTGCCAGCAGCCGACGGACAGGTTACAATGAGCAGTTCTTC. Its protein is CASSRRTGYNEQFF.

V gene TRBV18 combines with J gene TRBJ1-2; 8 nucleotides agree with TRBD1. The CDR3 is 16 residues long. Germline V CDR1 and CDR2: KGHSH, LQKENI. Germline trimming cut 4 bases from V and 4 bases from J; bases unmatched to any gene: 11. CDR3 bases: TGTGCCAGCTCACGGGGGACAGGCCTGACAGGCTATGGCTACACCTTC. It yields the protein CASSRGTGLTGYGYTF.

About this clone: One junction end does not reproduce the germline sequence, and a read error may be involved. The chain employs TRBV15 and TRBJ2-5; a possible D gene is TRBD2 (5 bases). This CDR3 has 18 residues. From germline, CDR1 is LNHNV and CDR2 YYDKDF (reference sequence). CDR3 in DNA: TGTACCACCAGCAGAGTATTGGGCAGTATCATGTCGGGGGAGACCCAGTACTTC. Protein sequence: CTTSRVLGSIMSGETQYF.

V gene TRBV9 combines with J gene TRBJ2-3; TRBD2 agrees at 7 bases. The germline CDR1 and CDR2 sequences are SGDLS and YYNGEE. Germline trimming cut 1 base from V and 2 bases from J; bases unmatched to any gene: 7. The CDR3 runs 16 residues. CDR3 in amino acids: CASSVRGGGDTDTQYF. The CDR3 coding sequence is TGTGCCAGCAGCGTAAGGGGCGGGGGAGACACAGATACGCAGTATTTT.

The rearrangement links TRBV6-1 to TRBJ1-2, with TRBD1 identical over 7 bases. This CDR3 has 15 amino acids. V dropped 4 bases and J dropped 8; count of bases not matched to a gene: 13. Germline lookup yields CDR1 MNHNS and CDR2 SASEGT. This CDR3 reads CASSGQGDRVYGYTF. The CDR3 region has the DNA TGTGCCAGCAGTGGCCAAGGTGACAGGGTATACGGCTACACCTTC.

V usage is TRBV11-2 and J usage is TRBJ1-1; a possible D gene is TRBD1 (6 bases). The CDR3 spans 14 residues. CDR1 SGHAT and CDR2 FQNNGV come from the germline V gene. Trimming left V 1 base short and J 4 bases short, with 10 bases between. In nucleotides, the CDR3 is TGTGCCAGCAGCTTAGGGGGGGCTAGCACTGAAGCTTTCTTT. Translated: CASSLGGASTEAFF.

Notes on this clone: Because the CDR3's place on the DNA is in doubt, the DNA is left out and the CDR3 is given as listed by TCRdb. This chain joins TRBV9 and TRBJ1-2. Ends included, the CDR3 has 17 residues. Germline CDR1 is SGDLS and CDR2 is YYNGEE. CDR3 sequence reads: CASRAFPMATPSESDTF.

The chain uses TRBV5-5 and TRBJ2-3, with no clear D. V was clipped by 2 bases and J by 2 bases, with 9 bases between them. CDR3 size: 14 residues. The V gene's germline CDR1 is SGHKS and CDR2 YYEKEE (reference sequence). CDR3 nucleotides: TGTGCCAGCAGCTTAGGGCGGACCACAGATACGCAGTATTTT. Translated, it gives CASSLGRTTDTQYF.

The rearrangement links TRBV5-1 to TRBJ1-5; possibly TRBD1 for D (5 bases). Germline assignment: CDR1 SGHRS and CDR2 YFSETQ. The CDR3 spans 15 residues. With 1 base removed from V and 0 bases from J, the gap between germline ends came to 8 bases. The CDR3 region is CASSLTGYSNQPQHF. DNA for the CDR3: TGCGCCAGCAGCTTGACAGGATATAGCAATCAGCCCCAGCATTTT.

The rearrangement joins TRBV6-1 to TRBJ2-2; TRBD1 matches at 9 bases. This CDR3 region has 13 residues. Germline V CDR1 and CDR2: MNHNS, SASEGT. V shed 8 bases and J 5 bases; nucleotides not matched to a gene: 3. The CDR3 protein is CASGTGRTGELFF. The CDR3 nucleotides are TGTGCCAGCGGGACAGGGCGAACCGGGGAGCTGTTTTTT.

V gene TRBV27 combines with J gene TRBJ2-1, with D possibly being TRBD1 (6 bases). The germline V and J ends were trimmed by 4 bases and 6 bases, with 19 bases remaining between them. The germline V gene has CDR1 MNHEY and CDR2 SMNVEV (reference sequence). The CDR3 length is 16 residues. The DNA of the CDR3 is TGTGCCAGCAGTTCCCCCCTCAGGGACAAGGGCAATGAGCAGTTCTTC. Protein product: CASSSPLRDKGNEQFF.

The chain combines TRBV5-1 with TRBJ2-3; D remains unclear. CDR3 length: 14 amino acids. Germline V gene sequence: CDR1 SGHRS, CDR2 YFSETQ. V was pared by 3 bases and J by 0 bases, with 8 bases between. The CDR3 here is CASSSDQSTDTQYF. In DNA, the CDR3 is TGCGCCAGCAGCTCGGACCAAAGCACAGATACGCAGTATTTT. Full variable domain (remainder filled in from reference TRBV5-1 and TRBJ2-3): KAGVTQTPRYLIKTRGQQVTLSCSPISGHRSVSWYQQTPGQGLQFLFEYFSETQRNKGNFPGRFSGRQFSNSRSEMNVSTLELGDSALYLCASSSDQSTDTQYFGPGTRLTVL.

The chain couples TRBV7-9 to TRBJ2-3; D is possibly TRBD1 (6 bases). Trimming pared 5 bases from V and 4 bases from J, leaving 28 bases between. In germline, CDR1 is SEHNR, CDR2 FQNEAQ (reference sequence). The CDR3 runs to 19 residues. The CDR3 coding sequence is TGTGCCAGCAGCACCCTTAGGACAGCCTCAAGTGGGATTGCAGATACGCAGTATTTT. Its translation: CASSTLRTASSGIADTQYF. Full variable domain (missing parts from reference TRBV7-9 and TRBJ2-3): DTGVSQNPRHKITKRGQNVTFRCDPISEHNRLYWYRQTLGQGPEFLTYFQNEAQLEKSRLLSDRFSAERPKGSFSTLEIQRTEQGDSAMYLCASSTLRTASSGIADTQYFGPGTRLTVL.

This chain joins TRBV30 and TRBJ1-2; D remains ambiguous. Germline V gene sequence: CDR1 GTSNPN, CDR2 SVGIG (reference sequence). The V end lost 2 bases, the J end lost 4 bases, and 5 bases lay between the germline ends. This CDR3 spans 11 amino acids. CDR3 bases: TGTGCCTGGAGTCTGAGCTATGGCTACACCTTC. Its protein product is CAWSLSYGYTF.